This is a list of T cell receptor beta chains from one sample in a study of yellow fever vaccine responses in identical twins. Each CDR3 protein is one row after TCRdb ran MiXCR on the RT-PCR reads. In the table there are over 20,000 distinct CDR3 sequences, over 75% of which are singletons. The sequencing here drew on T cells from blood (PBMCs), unsorted or a sorted subset (not recorded which), taken before or after yellow fever vaccination (not recorded which). The receptors originated from a woman under 30 who received the yellow fever vaccine. CDR3s include the opening cysteine and the closing phenylalanine or tryptophan. A D gene is named only where the DNA matches it firmly. Expanded clones get a size class; other rows say once, few or many, or leave the size out.

abundance,len,d_gene,v_gene,j_gene,CDR3nt,CDR3aa
NA,15,NA,TRBV5-1,TRBJ2-1,TGCGCCAGCAGCTTGCCTAGGCCCTCCTACAATGAGCAGTTCTTC,CASSLPRPSYNEQFF
NA,14,NA,TRBV23-1,TRBJ1-5,TGCGCCAGCAACCAGACAGCGGGCAATCAGCCCCAGCATTTT,CASNQTAGNQPQHF
NA,11,NA,TRBV2,TRBJ2-7,TGTGCCATACAAACGGGGGACGAGCAGTACTTC,CAIQTGDEQYF
NA,15,TRBD2,TRBV6-1,TRBJ2-3,TGTGCCAGCAGCCCGGGACTATTTCTTCGAGATACGCAGTATTTT,CASSPGLFLRDTQYF
NA,16,TRBD1,TRBV13,TRBJ2-3,TGTGCCAGCAGCCGAACGACAGGGGCCGTCACAGATACGCAGTATTTT,CASSRTTGAVTDTQYF
NA,15,NA,TRBV6-1,TRBJ2-1,TGTGCCAGCAGTCCGGACGAGGGGACCTACAATGAGCAGTTCTTC,CASSPDEGTYNEQFF
NA,15,TRBD2,TRBV12-3/TRBV12-4,TRBJ2-1,TGTGCCAGCAGTTTGAGTAGCGGGATGTACAATGAGCAGTTCTTC,CASSLSSGMYNEQFF
NA,13,NA,TRBV10-1,TRBJ1-2,TGCGCCAGCAGTGAGACCAGGGGATATGGCTACACCTTC,CASSETRGYGYTF
NA,16,TRBD2,TRBV4-2,TRBJ2-1,TGTGCCAGCAGCCAAGGAACTAGCGGGTTGATTGGAGAGCAGTTCTTC,CASSQGTSGLIGEQFF
NA,13,TRBD1,TRBV15,TRBJ2-1,TGTGCCACCAGCAGAGTAAGGGGACAGGGGCAGTTCTTC,CATSRVRGQGQFF
few,15,NA,TRBV2,TRBJ1-2,TGTGCCAGCAGTGTTACAGGAAGACCTAACTATGGCTACACCTTC,CASSVTGRPNYGYTF
NA,15,NA,TRBV29-1,TRBJ1-1,TGCAGCGTTGTCCCGCAGGGCTATATGAACACTGAAGCTTTCTTT,CSVVPQGYMNTEAFF
NA,15,TRBD2,TRBV27,TRBJ2-7,TGTGCCAGCAGTTCCAAAACTAGCGGGAGTTACGAGCAGTACTTC,CASSSKTSGSYEQYF
few,16,TRBD1,TRBV11-2,TRBJ2-1,TGTGCCAGCAGCCCTACGGACAGGCATACATACAATGAGCAGTTCTTC,CASSPTDRHTYNEQFF
once,15,TRBD1,TRBV20-1,TRBJ1-5,TGCAGTGCTTCGGACAGGGGATTTAGCAATCAGCCCCAGCATTTT,CSASDRGFSNQPQHF
NA,17,NA,TRBV12-3/TRBV12-4,TRBJ2-2,TGTGCCAGCAGTTTCTTGGCGTTAGCGGCGAACACCGGGGAGCTGTTTTTT,CASSFLALAANTGELFF
once,11,NA,TRBV13,TRBJ2-1,TGTGCCAGCAGAGCGGCAAATGAGCAGTTCTTC,CASRAANEQFF
NA,16,NA,TRBV11-1,TRBJ1-1,TGTGCCAGCAGCCCTCCGGGAGGGTCAGTGAACACTGAAGCTTTCTTT,CASSPPGGSVNTEAFF
NA,15,NA,TRBV5-1,TRBJ2-1,TGCGCCAGCAGCCCAAAGGGGCTAGATTCCAATGAGCAGTTCTTC,CASSPKGLDSNEQFF
NA,8,NA,TRBV12-5,TRBJ2-4,TGTGCTAGTGGGGCGGGGAACTTC,CASGAGNF
few,14,NA,TRBV12-2,TRBJ1-1,TGTGCAAGCGCCCTGCGGGACAGATTCACTGAAGCTTTCTTT,CASALRDRFTEAFF
NA,15,NA,TRBV28,TRBJ2-7,TGTGCCAGCAGAAAGGGAGATGCACCTTTCTACGAGCAGTACTTC,CASRKGDAPFYEQYF
NA,12,NA,TRBV12-3/TRBV12-4,TRBJ2-2,TGTGCCAGCAGCCCGTACACCGGGGAGCTGTTTTTT,CASSPYTGELFF
once,15,TRBD1,TRBV12-3/TRBV12-4,TRBJ1-6,TGTGCCAGCAGTCCGACAGGGAACTATAATTCACCCCTCCACTTT,CASSPTGNYNSPLHF
NA,15,NA,TRBV12-3/TRBV12-4,TRBJ1-5,TGTGCCAGCAGTCCCCCGGGCAGCTACAATCAGCCCCAGCATTTT,CASSPPGSYNQPQHF
NA,14,NA,TRBV3-1,TRBJ2-1,TGTGCCAGCAGATCCGGGGTAAGGTACAATGAGCAGTTCTTC,CASRSGVRYNEQFF
few,12,TRBD2,TRBV10-3,TRBJ2-2,TGTGCCGTCGCGGGGGAGGCCGCGGAGCTGTTTTTT,CAVAGEAAELFF
NA,14,NA,TRBV2,TRBJ2-2,TGTGCCAGCAGTGAAGCTGGGGACACCGGGGAGCTGTTTTTT,CASSEAGDTGELFF
few,15,NA,TRBV7-6,TRBJ1-1,TGTGCCAGCAGCTCTGTTAAAAGCATGAACACTGAAGCTTTCTTT,CASSSVKSMNTEAFF
few,14,NA,TRBV29-1,TRBJ1-3,TGCAGCGTTCAAACCGGACCGCGAGGAAACACCATATATTTT,CSVQTGPRGNTIYF
NA,13,NA,TRBV2,TRBJ1-2,TGTGCCAGCAGTGAAGCGCACCCCTATGGCTACACCTTC,CASSEAHPYGYTF
NA,14,NA,TRBV4-1,TRBJ2-2,TGCGCCAGCAGCCTCAGGGCGAACACCGGGGAGCTGTTTTTT,CASSLRANTGELFF
NA,12,NA,TRBV27,TRBJ2-1,TGTGCCAGCAGTTTATCCGGGGCTGAGCAGTTCTTC,CASSLSGAEQFF
NA,13,NA,TRBV29-1,TRBJ2-7,TGCAGCGTCGTCTCGGCCGGGACTTCCGAGCAGTACTTC,CSVVSAGTSEQYF
NA,15,NA,TRBV7-2,TRBJ2-1,TGTGCCAGCAGCTTAGCGGGTCGGAGGGACAATGAGCAGTTCTTC,CASSLAGRRDNEQFF
NA,17,TRBD2,TRBV14,TRBJ2-3,TGTGCCAGCAGCCAAGATGCTAGCGGGGTTCTCACAGATACGCAGTATTTT,CASSQDASGVLTDTQYF
NA,15,NA,TRBV21-1,TRBJ1-1,TGTGCCAGCAGCAAAGCACAGGGGGCGCTCACTGAAGCTTTCTTT,CASSKAQGALTEAFF
once,12,NA,TRBV21-1,TRBJ2-5,TGTGCCAGCACTGGGGTACAAGAGACCCAGTACTTC,CASTGVQETQYF
NA,16,TRBD2,TRBV4-2,TRBJ2-3,TGTGCCAGCAGCCAGAAGAGAGGACTAGCGACAGATACGCAGTATTTT,CASSQKRGLATDTQYF
NA,15,TRBD2,TRBV9,TRBJ2-1,TGTGCCAGCAGCGTGGCAGCGGGACTCTACAATGAGCAGTTCTTC,CASSVAAGLYNEQFF
NA,13,TRBD1,TRBV29-1,TRBJ1-2,TGCAGCGTGGGAGGGACAGGGATTTATGGCTACACCTTC,CSVGGTGIYGYTF
NA,13,TRBD1,TRBV29-1,TRBJ1-2,TGCAGCGTTGAACAGGGACAGAGACATGGCTACACCTTC,CSVEQGQRHGYTF
NA,17,NA,TRBV14,TRBJ2-3,TGTGCCAGCAGCCAGGGGAATTGGCGGCTTCCAGGAGATACGCAGTATTTT,CASSQGNWRLPGDTQYF
NA,12,NA,TRBV28,TRBJ1-5,TGTGCCAGCAGTTTAGATAGTCAGCCCCAGCATTTT,CASSLDSQPQHF
NA,17,TRBD2,TRBV28,TRBJ2-3,TGTGCCAGCAGTCCGCGGACTAGCGGGGGGGGGGTAGATACGCAGTATTTT,CASSPRTSGGGVDTQYF
few,15,TRBD2,TRBV20-1,TRBJ2-1,TGCAGTGCTCCTCGACTAGCGGGGGGTACAAATGAGCAGTTCTTC,CSAPRLAGGTNEQFF
NA,13,NA,TRBV10-3,TRBJ1-1,TGTGCCATCAGTGACAGACCGAACACTGAAGCTTTCTTT,CAISDRPNTEAFF
NA,14,NA,TRBV7-9,TRBJ1-2,TGTGCCAGCAGCTTAGCAAGCCAAAGGGAAGGCTACACCTTC,CASSLASQREGYTF
NA,17,NA,TRBV21-1,TRBJ2-1,TGTGCCAGCAGCTCTTTGGGGCGGGGGAGCTCCTACAATGAGCAGTTCTTC,CASSSLGRGSSYNEQFF
once,15,NA,TRBV18,TRBJ2-7,TGTGCCAGCTCACAACCGGGACACCAGAATCTCGAGCAGTACTTC,CASSQPGHQNLEQYF
NA,14,TRBD1,TRBV7-9,TRBJ2-3,TGTGCCAGCAGCTTGGGACAGTACACAGATACGCAGTATTTT,CASSLGQYTDTQYF
once,15,TRBD1,TRBV3-1,TRBJ1-1,TGTGCCAGCAGAAAAGGACAGGGAAGGAACACTGAAGCTTTCTTT,CASRKGQGRNTEAFF
NA,15,NA,TRBV2,TRBJ2-5,TGTGCCAGCAGTGATGGGGCCTATTACCAAGAGACCCAGTACTTC,CASSDGAYYQETQYF
NA,14,TRBD1,TRBV6-1,TRBJ2-7,TGTGCCAGCAGTCCGCGACAGGGTTCCTACGAGCAGTACTTC,CASSPRQGSYEQYF
NA,16,NA,TRBV6-5,TRBJ2-2,TGTGCCAGCAGTTACTCCCCAGGCCGTAACACCGGGGAGCTGTTTTTT,CASSYSPGRNTGELFF
NA,13,NA,TRBV28,TRBJ2-3,TGTGCCAGCAGTTTAGCTATCACAGATACGCAGTATTTT,CASSLAITDTQYF
NA,15,NA,TRBV6-9,TRBJ2-7,TGTGCCAGCAGTTATACGGGTGGGAGCTCCTACGAGCAGTACTTC,CASSYTGGSSYEQYF